This note documents a single T cell receptor (beta chain) sequence. Its antigen remains unidentified. This specimen comes from a study of T cells in Graves' hyperthyroidism and ophthalmopathy. Findings and limits, study-wide: The blood repertoire included most of the expanded thyroid clonotypes above 0.001.

Researchers defined stable Graves' hyperthyroidism as no ophthalmopathy progression within 18 months. Hyperthyroidism was newly diagnosed in patients aged 18 to 65 (duration under 2 months). Germline lookup yields CDR1 ENHRY and CDR2 SYGVKD. CDR3 length equals 18 residues. The ends lost 4 bases at V and 2 bases at J; junction bases unmatched: 10. Amplified TCR beta CDR3 regions derived from RNA transcripts. HTBI primers were employed in a first-round RT-PCR of the TCR CDR3. TCRdb reanalysed the multiplex PCR reads using MiXCR and keeps one entry per CDR3 protein. The sample has 530,000 or so distinct CDR3 sequences, 46% seen once.

The TCR originated in a woman aged 18-30 years with Graves' hyperthyroidism. What was sequenced was peripheral blood or thyroid tissue (not recorded which). This sequence joins TRBV10-3 and TRBJ2-5; 13 bases align to TRBD2. The CDR3 loop reads CAISANYGTSGTQETQYF. Written as DNA, the CDR3 is TGTGCCATCAGTGCTAACTATGGGACTAGCGGGACACAAGAGACCCAGTACTTC.